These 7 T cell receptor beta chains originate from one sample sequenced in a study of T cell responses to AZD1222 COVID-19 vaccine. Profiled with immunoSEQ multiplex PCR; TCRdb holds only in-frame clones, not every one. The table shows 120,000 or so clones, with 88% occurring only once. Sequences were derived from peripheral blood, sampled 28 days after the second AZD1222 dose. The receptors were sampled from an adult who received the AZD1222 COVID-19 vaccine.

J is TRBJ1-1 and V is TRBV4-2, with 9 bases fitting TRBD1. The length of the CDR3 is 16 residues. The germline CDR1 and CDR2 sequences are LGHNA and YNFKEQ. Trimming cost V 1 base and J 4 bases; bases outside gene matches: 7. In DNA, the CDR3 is TGTGCCAGCAGCCAAGGAGCACAGGGGGCCGGCACTGAAGCTTTCTTT. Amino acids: CASSQGAQGAGTEAFF.

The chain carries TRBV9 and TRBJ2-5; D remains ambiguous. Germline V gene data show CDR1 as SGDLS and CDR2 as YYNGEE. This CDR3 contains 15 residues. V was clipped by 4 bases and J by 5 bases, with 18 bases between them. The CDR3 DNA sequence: TGTGCCAGCAGCTATTCGGGCCTCCCGAAGGAGACCCAGTACTTC. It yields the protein CASSYSGLPKETQYF. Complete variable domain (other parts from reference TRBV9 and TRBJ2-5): DSGVTQTPKHLITATGQRVTLRCSPRSGDLSVYWYQQSLDQGLQFLIQYYNGEERAKGNILERFSAQQFPDLHSELNLSSLELGDSALYFCASSYSGLPKETQYFGPGTRLLVL.

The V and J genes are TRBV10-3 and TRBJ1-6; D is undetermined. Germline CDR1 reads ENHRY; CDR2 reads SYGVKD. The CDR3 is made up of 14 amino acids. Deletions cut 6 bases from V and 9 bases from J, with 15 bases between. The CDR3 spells CAISGQQSVSPLHF. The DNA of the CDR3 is TGTGCCATCAGCGGGCAGCAGTCGGTTTCACCCCTCCACTTT.

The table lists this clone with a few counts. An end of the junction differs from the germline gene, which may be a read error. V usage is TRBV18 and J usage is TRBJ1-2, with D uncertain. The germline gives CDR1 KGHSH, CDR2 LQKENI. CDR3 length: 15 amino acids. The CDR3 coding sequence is TGTGCCAGCTCGCCACCTGACGTCACTAACTATGGCTACACCTTC. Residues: CASSPPDVTNYGYTF.

The CDR3 protein is CASSPGQGALEQYF. For the CDR3, the DNA is TGTGCCAGCAGCCCGGGACAGGGGGCCTTGGAGCAGTACTTC. The chain employs TRBV6-4 and TRBJ2-7; TRBD1 matches 12 bases. Germline loops: CDR1 MRHNA, CDR2 SNTAGT. V dropped 6 bases and J dropped 7; count of bases not matched to a gene: 7. This CDR3 is built from 14 residues.

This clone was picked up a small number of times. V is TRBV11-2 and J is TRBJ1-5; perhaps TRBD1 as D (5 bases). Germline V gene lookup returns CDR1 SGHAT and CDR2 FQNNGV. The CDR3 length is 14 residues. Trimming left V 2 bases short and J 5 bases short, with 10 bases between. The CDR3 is CASSLWDGDQPQHF. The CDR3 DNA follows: TGTGCCAGCAGCTTATGGGACGGAGATCAGCCCCAGCATTTT.

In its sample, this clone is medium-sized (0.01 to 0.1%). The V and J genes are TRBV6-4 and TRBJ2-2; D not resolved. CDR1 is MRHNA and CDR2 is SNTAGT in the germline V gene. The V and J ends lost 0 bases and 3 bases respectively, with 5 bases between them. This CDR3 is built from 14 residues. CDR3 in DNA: TGTGCCAGCAGTGACTCATTGGACACCGGGGAGCTGTTTTTT. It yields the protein CASSDSLDTGELFF.